The TCR beta chain under discussion was sequenced for a study of T-cell reconstitution after alpha-beta-depleted transplantation in children. In this sample, this clonotype turned up many times. CDR1 MNHEY and CDR2 SVGAGI come from the germline V gene. V gave up 8 bases and J gave up 5 bases; unmatched junction bases: 10. The CDR3 contains 15 residues. For TCRbeta, the library was prepared with unique molecular identifiers. TCRdb recomputed calls from the PCR reads with MiXCR, one row per CDR3 protein. The sample has hundreds of thousands of distinct CDR3 sequences; roughly 17% are singletons. The sequence derives from a human donor who donated a stem cell graft to a child with acute myeloid leukemia. This sequence joins TRBV6-5 and TRBJ2-5, with 11 nucleotides matching TRBD1. The specimen comprised PBMCs from the stem cell graft donor, sampled from the stem cell graft. The CDR3 nucleotides read TGTGCCAGCCTTCCGGGACAGGGGGAGTGGGAGACCCAGTACTTC. Its translation: CASLPGQGEWETQYF.